The rows below give T cell receptor beta chains drawn from one sample of a study of cytomegalovirus exposure and HLA in healthy donors. Here immunoSEQ multiplex PCR was the method, and the copy in TCRdb shows in-frame clones only, minus some. The sample lists 150,000 to 200,000 clones; 81% were seen once. Specimen: PBMCs. The receptors here all came from a man younger than 35 in good health and CMV-seronegative. Both conserved end residues are part of each CDR3. D genes are given only for firm matches. Size tells how often a clone was seen (once, few, many) or the class of an expanded clone, and some rows leave it out.

J | D | size | V | DNA | CDR3
TRBJ1-4 | - | once | TRBV4-1 | TGCGCCAGCAGCCAAACAAATGAAAAACTGTTTTTT | CASSQTNEKLFF
TRBJ1-4 | TRBD1 | few | TRBV4-1 | TGCGCCAGCAGCCGATTACAGGGGGCAGGTGAAAAACTGTTTTTT | CASSRLQGAGEKLFF
TRBJ2-7 | - | few | TRBV6-1 | TGTGCCAGCAGAGTGGACAAATCCTACGAGCAGTACTTC | CASRVDKSYEQYF
TRBJ2-7 | - | - | TRBV15 | TGTGCCACCAGCAGAGATGAGACAGGGACTCTATACGAGCAGTACTTC | CATSRDETGTLYEQYF
TRBJ2-7 | TRBD1 | - | TRBV28 | TGTGCCAGCAAATGGACAGGGGGGTACTTC | CASKWTGGYF
TRBJ2-4 | TRBD2 | - | TRBV7-2 | TGTGCCAGCAGCTCCTCTAGCGGGGGGGTAGACATTCAGTACTTC | CASSSSSGGVDIQYF
TRBJ1-5 | - | - | TRBV4-3 | TGCGCCAGCAGCGCAGGGGTTTATAGCAATCAGCCCCAGCATTTT | CASSAGVYSNQPQHF
TRBJ2-5 | - | - | TRBV7-2 | TGTGCCAGCAGCCGGACGCGGGACAGATGGGAGACCCAGTACTTC | CASSRTRDRWETQYF
TRBJ1-6 | TRBD1 | - | TRBV10-3 | TGTGCCATCAGTGGGACAGGGGGCAATAATTCACCCCTCCACTTT | CAISGTGGNNSPLHF
TRBJ1-2 | - | - | TRBV5-6 | TGTGCCAGCAGCCCAGGGCAGGGGCTCTATGGCTACACCTTC | CASSPGQGLYGYTF
TRBJ1-5 | TRBD1 | - | TRBV27 | TGTGCCAGCAGTACGGGACAGGATAGCAATCAGCCCCAGCATTTT | CASSTGQDSNQPQHF
TRBJ1-3 | - | once | TRBV4-3 | TGCGCCAGCAGCCATCCAGGTCCTGGAAACACCATATATTTT | CASSHPGPGNTIYF
TRBJ2-3 | TRBD1 | once | TRBV6-1 | TGTGCCAGCAGTGAGGGACAGAGTCCTAGCACAGATACGCAGTATTTT | CASSEGQSPSTDTQYF
TRBJ2-1 | TRBD1 | - | TRBV10-2 | TGCGCCAGCACCCCCGGACAGGGGTACAATGAGCAGTTCTTC | CASTPGQGYNEQFF
TRBJ2-7 | TRBD2 | - | TRBV7-2 | TGCGCCAGCAGCTTAGGAGGAAGCGGGAGAAGGACCTACGAGCAGTACTTC | CASSLGGSGRRTYEQYF
TRBJ2-5 | TRBD1 | - | TRBV7-2 | TGTGCCAGCAGCTTATCGACAGGGTTGCTGGAGACCCAGTACTTC | CASSLSTGLLETQYF
TRBJ2-7 | - | once | TRBV2 | TGTGCCAGCAGTGAATTGTCAGGGGTGTCCTACGAGCAGTACTTC | CASSELSGVSYEQYF
TRBJ2-7 | TRBD1 | - | TRBV7-2 | TGTGCCAGCAGTGGACAGGGGGTAGACGAGCAGTACTTC | CASSGQGVDEQYF
TRBJ1-2 | TRBD1 | - | TRBV5-1 | TGCGCCAGCAGACGACAGGGAGTAAACTATGGCTACACCTTC | CASRRQGVNYGYTF
TRBJ2-3 | - | once | TRBV7-2 | TGTGCCAGCAGCTCCCTCCGGAGGGGTTCGGATACGCAGTATTTT | CASSSLRRGSDTQYF
TRBJ2-1 | - | - | TRBV4-3 | TGCGCCAGCAGCCAAAAGAGCGGATCCCAGTTCTTC | CASSQKSGSQFF
TRBJ2-3 | - | - | TRBV19 | TGTGCCAGTAGTGTGGACTATGATACGCAGTATTTT | CASSVDYDTQYF
TRBJ2-1 | - | - | TRBV7-2 | TGTGCCAGCAGCTTTTCGGGGCGGGACTACAATGAGCAGTTCTTC | CASSFSGRDYNEQFF
TRBJ2-5 | - | - | TRBV19 | TGTGCCAGTAGGGCGTCAGACCAAGAGGCCCAGTACTTC | CASRASDQEAQYF
TRBJ1-3 | TRBD1 | few | TRBV30 | TGTGCCTGGAGGATAGGACAGGCTTTTTGCACCATATATTTT | CAWRIGQAFCTIYF
TRBJ1-1 | - | - | TRBV18 | TGTGCCAGCTCACCACTGACAGGCGGACTCGCTGAAGCTTTCTTT | CASSPLTGGLAEAFF
TRBJ2-5 | TRBD1 | - | TRBV5-1 | TGCGCCAGCAGCTTGGAGGACAGGGGGGAGAAGGGCACCCAGTACTTC | CASSLEDRGEKGTQYF
TRBJ1-3 | TRBD1 | - | TRBV2 | TGTGCCAGCAGTCGCGAACGTAAGGACAGGGGAAAAAACACCATATATTTT | CASSRERKDRGKNTIYF